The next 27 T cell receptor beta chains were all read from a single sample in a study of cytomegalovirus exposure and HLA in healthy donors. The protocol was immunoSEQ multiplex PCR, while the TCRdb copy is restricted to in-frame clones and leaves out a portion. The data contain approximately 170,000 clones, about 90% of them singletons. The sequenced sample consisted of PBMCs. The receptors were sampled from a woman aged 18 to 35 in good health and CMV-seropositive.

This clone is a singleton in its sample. CDR3 nucleotide sequence: TGTGCCAGCAGCCCCGGGGACAGCAGCTCCTACGAGCAGTACTTC. This encodes CASSPGDSSSYEQYF. The gene calls are TRBV7-9 and TRBJ2-7, with TRBD1 identical over 7 bases. V lost 5 bases, J lost 0 bases, and 7 bases stayed unmatched. This CDR3 contains 15 residues. Per germline, CDR1 SEHNR and CDR2 FQNEAQ (reference sequence). Filled out from reference TRBV7-9 and TRBJ2-7, the complete variable domain reads DTGVSQNPRHKITKRGQNVTFRCDPISEHNRLYWYRQTLGQGPEFLTYFQNEAQLEKSRLLSDRFSAERPKGSFSTLEIQRTEQGDSAMYLCASSPGDSSSYEQYFGPGTRLTVT.

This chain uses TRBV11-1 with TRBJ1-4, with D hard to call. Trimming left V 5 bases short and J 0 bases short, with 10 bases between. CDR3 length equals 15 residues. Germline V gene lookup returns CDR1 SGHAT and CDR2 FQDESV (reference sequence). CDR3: CASSPLAATNEKLFF. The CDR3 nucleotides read TGTGCCAGCAGCCCGCTGGCAGCAACTAATGAAAAACTGTTTTTT.

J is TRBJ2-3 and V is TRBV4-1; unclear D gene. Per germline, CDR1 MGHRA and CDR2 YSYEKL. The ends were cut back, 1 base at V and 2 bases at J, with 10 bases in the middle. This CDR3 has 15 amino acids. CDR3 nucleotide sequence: TGCGCCAGCAGCCAAGCCCCCTATTACACAGATACGCAGTATTTT. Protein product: CASSQAPYYTDTQYF.

The CDR3 nucleotides read TGTGCCTGGAGATTTAGCGGGGTCCCCTACGAGCAGTACTTC. Its translation: CAWRFSGVPYEQYF. The chain is built from TRBV30 and TRBJ2-7, with 8 bases identical to TRBD2. The CDR3 has 14 amino acids. V trimming: 3 bases; J trimming: 2 bases; junction bases outside the gene matches: 6. CDR1 is GTSNPN, CDR2 SVGIG, per germline (reference sequence).

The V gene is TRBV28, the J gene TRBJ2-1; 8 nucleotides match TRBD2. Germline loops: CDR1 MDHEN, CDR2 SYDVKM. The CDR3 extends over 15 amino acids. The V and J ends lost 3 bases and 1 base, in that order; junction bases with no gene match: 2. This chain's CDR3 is CASSFTSGSYNEQFF. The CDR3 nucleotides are TGTGCCAGCAGTTTTACTAGCGGATCCTACAATGAGCAGTTCTTC.

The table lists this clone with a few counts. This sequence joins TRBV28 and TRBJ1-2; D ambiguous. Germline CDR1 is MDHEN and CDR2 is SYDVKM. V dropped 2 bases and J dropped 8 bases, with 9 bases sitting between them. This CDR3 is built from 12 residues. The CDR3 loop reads CASSLAGGGYTF. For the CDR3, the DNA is TGTGCCAGCAGTTTAGCTGGAGGAGGCTACACCTTC.

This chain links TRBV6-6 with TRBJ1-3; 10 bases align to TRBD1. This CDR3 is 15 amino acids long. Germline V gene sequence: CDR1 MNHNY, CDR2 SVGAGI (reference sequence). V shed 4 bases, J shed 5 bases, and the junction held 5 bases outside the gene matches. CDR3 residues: CASSSVTGGRNTIYF. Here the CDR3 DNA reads TGTGCCAGCAGTTCCGTGACAGGGGGCAGAAACACCATATATTTT.

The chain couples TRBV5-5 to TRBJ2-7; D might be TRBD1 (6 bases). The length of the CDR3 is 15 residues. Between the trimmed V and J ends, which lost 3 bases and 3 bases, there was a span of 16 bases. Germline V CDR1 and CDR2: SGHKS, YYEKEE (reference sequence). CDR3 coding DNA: TGTGCCAGCAGCTCCGGGGTAGGGGGACACTACGAGCAGTACTTC. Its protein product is CASSSGVGGHYEQYF.

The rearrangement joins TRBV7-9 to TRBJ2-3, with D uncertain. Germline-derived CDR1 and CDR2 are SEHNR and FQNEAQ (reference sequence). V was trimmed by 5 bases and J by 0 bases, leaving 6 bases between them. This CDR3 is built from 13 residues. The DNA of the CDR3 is TGTGCCAGCAGCATCACTAGCACAGATACGCAGTATTTT. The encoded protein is CASSITSTDTQYF.

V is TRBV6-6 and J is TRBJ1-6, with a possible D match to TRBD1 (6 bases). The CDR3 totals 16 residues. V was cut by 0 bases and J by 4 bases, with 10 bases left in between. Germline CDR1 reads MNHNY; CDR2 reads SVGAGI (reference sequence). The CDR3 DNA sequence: TGTGCCAGCAGTTACTCGGGACAACTTTATAATTCACCCCTCCACTTT. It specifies CASSYSGQLYNSPLHF.

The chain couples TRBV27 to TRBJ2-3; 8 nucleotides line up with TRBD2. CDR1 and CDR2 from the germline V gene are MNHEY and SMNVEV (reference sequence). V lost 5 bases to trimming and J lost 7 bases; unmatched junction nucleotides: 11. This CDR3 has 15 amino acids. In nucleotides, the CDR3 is TGTGCCAGCAGTCCCACGGGGGGGGTAGGGAATACGCAGTATTTT. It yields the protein CASSPTGGVGNTQYF.

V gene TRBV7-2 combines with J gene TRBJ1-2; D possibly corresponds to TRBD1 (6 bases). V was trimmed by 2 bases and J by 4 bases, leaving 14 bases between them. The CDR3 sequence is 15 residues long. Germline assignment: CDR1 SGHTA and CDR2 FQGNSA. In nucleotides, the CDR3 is TGTGCCAGCAGCTTAACAGGGACGAATCTCTATGGCTACACCTTC. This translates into CASSLTGTNLYGYTF.

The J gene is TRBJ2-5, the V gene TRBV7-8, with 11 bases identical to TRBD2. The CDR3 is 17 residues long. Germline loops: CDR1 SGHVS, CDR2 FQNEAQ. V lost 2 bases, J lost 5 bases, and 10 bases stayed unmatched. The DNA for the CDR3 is TGTGCCAGCAGCTTAAGGCTTTCTAGCGGGGGGCGTGAGACCCAGTACTTC. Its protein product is CASSLRLSSGGRETQYF.

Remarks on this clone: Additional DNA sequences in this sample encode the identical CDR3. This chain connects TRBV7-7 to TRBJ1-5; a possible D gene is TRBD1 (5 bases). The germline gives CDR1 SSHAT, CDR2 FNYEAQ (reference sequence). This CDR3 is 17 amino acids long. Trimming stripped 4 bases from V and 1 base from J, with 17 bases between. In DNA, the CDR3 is TGTGCCAGCAGCTCACGCCACAGGCCCAGGAGCAATCAGCCCCAGCATTTT. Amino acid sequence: CASSSRHRPRSNQPQHF.

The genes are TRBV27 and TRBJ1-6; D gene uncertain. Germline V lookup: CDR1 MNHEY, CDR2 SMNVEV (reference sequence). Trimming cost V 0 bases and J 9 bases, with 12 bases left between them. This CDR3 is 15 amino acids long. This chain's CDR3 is CASSLSAGKGSPLHF. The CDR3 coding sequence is TGTGCCAGCAGTTTATCGGCGGGGAAGGGTTCACCCCTCCACTTT.

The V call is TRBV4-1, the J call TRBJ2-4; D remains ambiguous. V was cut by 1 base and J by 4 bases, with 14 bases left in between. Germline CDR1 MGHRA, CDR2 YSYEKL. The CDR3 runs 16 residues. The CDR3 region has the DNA TGCGCCAGCAGCCAAGGATATTTGAGGCCTAAAAACATTCAGTACTTC. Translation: CASSQGYLRPKNIQYF.

CDR3 DNA sequence: TGTGCCAGCAGTTTAAGTGACCGGAGGGGTTCACCTAATGAAAAACTGTTTTTT. Protein: CASSLSDRRGSPNEKLFF. The J gene is TRBJ1-4, the V gene TRBV28; TRBD1 might be the D (5 bases). The CDR3 contains 18 residues. V lost 2 bases and J 3 bases, leaving 19 bases between the germline ends. Germline CDR1 is MDHEN and CDR2 is SYDVKM.

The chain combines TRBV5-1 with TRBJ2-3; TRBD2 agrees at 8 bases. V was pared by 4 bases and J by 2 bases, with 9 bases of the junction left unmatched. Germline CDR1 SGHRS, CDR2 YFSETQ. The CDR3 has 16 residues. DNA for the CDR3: TGCGCCAGCAGCCCTATTCGGGGGGGATACACAGATACGCAGTATTTT. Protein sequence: CASSPIRGGYTDTQYF.

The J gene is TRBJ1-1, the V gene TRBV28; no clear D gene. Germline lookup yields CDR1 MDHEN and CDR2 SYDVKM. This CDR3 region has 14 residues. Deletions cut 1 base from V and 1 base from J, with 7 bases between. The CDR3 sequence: CASSLYAGNTEAFF. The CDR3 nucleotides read TGTGCCAGCAGTTTATATGCAGGGAACACTGAAGCTTTCTTT.

This CDR3 is CASSAGENTGELFF. For the CDR3, the DNA is TGTGCCAGCAGCGCGGGGGAGAACACCGGGGAGCTGTTTTTT. The chain couples TRBV2 to TRBJ2-2; 7 bases fit TRBD2. The CDR3 totals 14 residues. Germline CDR1 is SNHLY and CDR2 is FYNNEI. The ends lost 6 bases at V and 1 base at J; junction bases unmatched: 2.

CDR3 nucleotide sequence: TGTGCCTGGACCGGGCAGGGGGCGCGGTATGGCTACACCTTC. Protein sequence: CAWTGQGARYGYTF. This chain uses TRBV30 with TRBJ1-2; 8 nucleotides align to TRBD1. Germline V gene lookup returns CDR1 GTSNPN and CDR2 SVGIG (reference sequence). The CDR3 runs to 14 residues. The trim removed 4 bases at V and 5 bases at J, leaving 9 bases unmatched.

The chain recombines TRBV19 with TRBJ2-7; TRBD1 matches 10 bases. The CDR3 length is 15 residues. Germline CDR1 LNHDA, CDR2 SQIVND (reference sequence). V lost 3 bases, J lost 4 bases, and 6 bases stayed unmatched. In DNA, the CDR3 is TGTGCCAGTAGTATTCTAGGACAGGGGGATTACGAGCAGTACTTC. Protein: CASSILGQGDYEQYF.

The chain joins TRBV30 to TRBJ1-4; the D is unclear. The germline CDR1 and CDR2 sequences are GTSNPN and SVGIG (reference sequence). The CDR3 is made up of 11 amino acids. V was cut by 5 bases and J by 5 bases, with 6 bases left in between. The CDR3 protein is CAWGLNEKLFF. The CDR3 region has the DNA TGTGCCTGGGGTCTAAATGAAAAACTGTTTTTT.

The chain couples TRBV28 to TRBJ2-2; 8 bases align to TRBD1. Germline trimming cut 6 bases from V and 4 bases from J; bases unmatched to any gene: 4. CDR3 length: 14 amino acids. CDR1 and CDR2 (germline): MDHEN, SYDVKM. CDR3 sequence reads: CASSLTGVTGELFF. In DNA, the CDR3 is TGTGCCAGCAGCCTGACAGGGGTCACCGGGGAGCTGTTTTTT.

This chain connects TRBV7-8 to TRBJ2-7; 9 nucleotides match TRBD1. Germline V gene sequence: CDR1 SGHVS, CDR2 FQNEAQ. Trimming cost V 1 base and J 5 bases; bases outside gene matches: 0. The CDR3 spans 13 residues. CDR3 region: CASSLDRGHEQYF. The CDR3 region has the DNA TGTGCCAGCAGCTTAGACAGGGGGCACGAGCAGTACTTC.

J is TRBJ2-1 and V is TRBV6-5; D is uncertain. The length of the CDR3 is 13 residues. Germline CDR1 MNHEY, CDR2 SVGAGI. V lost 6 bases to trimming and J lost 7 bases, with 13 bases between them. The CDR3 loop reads CASSPTLENEQFF. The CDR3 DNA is TGTGCCAGCAGCCCCACTCTAGAAAATGAGCAGTTCTTC.

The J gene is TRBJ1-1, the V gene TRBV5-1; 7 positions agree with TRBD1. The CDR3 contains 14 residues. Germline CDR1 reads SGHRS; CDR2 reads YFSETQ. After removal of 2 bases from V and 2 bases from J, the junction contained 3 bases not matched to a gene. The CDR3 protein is CASSLGGANTEAFF. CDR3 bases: TGCGCCAGCAGCTTAGGGGGCGCAAACACTGAAGCTTTCTTT. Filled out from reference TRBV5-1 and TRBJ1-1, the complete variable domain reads KAGVTQTPRYLIKTRGQQVTLSCSPISGHRSVSWYQQTPGQGLQFLFEYFSETQRNKGNFPGRFSGRQFSNSRSEMNVSTLELGDSALYLCASSLGGANTEAFFGQGTRLTVV.